What follows is one TCR beta chain and its context. The assay was immunoSEQ multiplex PCR, and TCRdb's table has in-frame clones only and misses some. The sample shows a few hundred thousand clones, 91% of them seen only once. V lost 5 bases to trimming and J lost 3 bases; unmatched junction nucleotides: 6. The CDR3 totals 17 residues. Looked up from germline, CDR1 is SEHNR and CDR2 is FQNEAQ (reference sequence). Those who participated ranged in age from roughly 18 to 90 years and resided in about two dozen US areas. Clinical history reported by participants formed the basis on which cohorts were assigned. The sample originates from a study of blood T cell repertoires in COVID-19. The wider study: COVID-19 samples collected from the United States, Italy and Spain covered acute and convalescent phases.

The TCR was taken from a woman in her forties who had been exposed to COVID-19. The chain couples TRBV7-9 to TRBJ2-3; 15 nucleotides match TRBD2. Specimen: PBMCs or T cells enriched from blood (not recorded which). The CDR3 nucleotides read TGTGCCAGCAGCCACGGACTAGCGGGGGGGCGTACAGATACGCAGTATTTT. Its protein is CASSHGLAGGRTDTQYF.